This T cell receptor beta chain was captured by sequencing in a study of T cell repertoires in cytomegalovirus infection (dated by TCRdb to between 2019 and 2020). Regarding the research as a whole: Recently identified HLA-C-restricted CMV epitopes, whose presentation resists viral immunomodulation, were targeted by peptide stimulations together with well-studied HLA-B-restricted epitopes. Donor HLA type was relevant to the analysis, as public TCR beta signatures indicated carriage of CMV infection together with the matching HLA type. The investigation overall reported the following: In both this cohort and an independent cohort of approximately 350 donors, the cumulative frequency of public TCR beta family members distinguished carriers of CMV infection plus the relevant HLA type. In the ex vivo response, HLA-C-restricted CMV-specific TCR beta clonotypes were dominant, and in two of eight donors the single most frequent clonotype came from this HLA-C-restricted group.

Sequencing was performed on an Illumina HiSeq 1500. In-frame beta chains were kept once TCRdb had trimmed the public reads at Q25 with fastp and called clones with MiXCR. A single entry per CDR3 protein holds the most common genes and DNA from its merged rows. In this sample the table shows about 830,000 distinct CDR3 sequences, about 30% of which occur a single time. The ten top clones hold about an eighth of the sample. Measured from the cysteine to the phenylalanine, the CDR3 is 14 residues long. The CDR3 DNA has 42 bases and is translated from base 1. The CDR1 and CDR2 encoded by the germline V gene are MNHEY and SVGEGT. V sheds 7 bases and J sheds 7 bases, leaving 17 bases between their ends. Concerning this clonotype itself: The clone's antigen remains unknown. No much larger clonotype is one base removed from it; base qualities were not supplied.

The treatment or condition label for this specimen denotes: in vitro stimulation with specific CMV peptide epitopes to enrich CMV-specific T cells. The sample here was cultured CD8+ T cells from PBMCs, taken from culture after CMV antigen stimulation. The rearrangement joined TRBV6-2 or TRBV6-3 to TRBJ1-5; TRBD1 is a possible D gene, resting on 5 matching bases. This TCR came from a human donor in good health (CMV status not recorded). Some clones in this sample may be carry-over from other donors' samples. Here the CDR3 is given as CASTTQGWGQPQHF. The DNA sequence is TGTGCCAGCACAACGCAGGGCTGGGGCCAGCCCCAGCATTTT.